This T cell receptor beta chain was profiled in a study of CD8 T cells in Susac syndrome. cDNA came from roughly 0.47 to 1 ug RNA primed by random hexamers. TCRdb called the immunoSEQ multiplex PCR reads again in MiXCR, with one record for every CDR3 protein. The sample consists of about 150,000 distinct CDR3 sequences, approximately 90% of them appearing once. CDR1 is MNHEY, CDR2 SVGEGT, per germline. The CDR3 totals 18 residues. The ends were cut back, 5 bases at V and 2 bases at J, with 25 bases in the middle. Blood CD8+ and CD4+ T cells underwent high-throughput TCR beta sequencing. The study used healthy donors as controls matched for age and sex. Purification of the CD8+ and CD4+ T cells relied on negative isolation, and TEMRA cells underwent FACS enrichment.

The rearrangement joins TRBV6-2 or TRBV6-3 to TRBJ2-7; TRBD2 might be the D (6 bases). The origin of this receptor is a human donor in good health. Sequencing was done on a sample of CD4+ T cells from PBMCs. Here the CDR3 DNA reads TGTGCCAGCAGTCCCCTCCCGGGTCGTGGGGGACTTACCTACGAGCAGTACTTC. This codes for CASSPLPGRGGLTYEQYF.